These 15 T cell receptor beta chains originate from one sample sequenced in a study of cytomegalovirus exposure and HLA in healthy donors (TCRdb year 2017). Libraries were built with the immunoSEQ multiplex PCR assay. A mixture of 60 forward primers for TCR Vbeta segments and 13 reverse primers for TCR Jbeta segments was used in the multiplex PCR. Held by TCRdb, this immuneACCESS table contains in-frame sequences only and omits some clones. Under half of the omission traces to an unresolved V gene where checked; the cause of the rest is unknown. Recorded for this sample are 90,000 to 150,000 clones; 74% of them occurred a single time. 2% to 2.5% of the sample rests with the top ten. Material for sequencing was PBMCs. All receptors derive from a human donor in good health.

Notes on this clone: The sample has other DNA sequences that encode this CDR3 too. This sequence joins TRBV5-1 and TRBJ2-5; D gene unclear. The V gene lost 4 bases and the J gene lost 4 bases, with 8 bases spanning the gap. Germline values: CDR1 SGHRS, CDR2 YFSETQ. This CDR3 is 12 amino acids long. CDR3 DNA: TGCGCCAGCAGCCTGGCAGGAGAGACCCAGTACTTC. Translation: CASSLAGETQYF.

This clone was observed a handful of times. V is TRBV7-2 and J is TRBJ1-1; maybe TRBD1 (5 bases). V lost 5 bases and J lost 0, with 13 bases in between. The CDR3 contains 15 residues. The germline V gene encodes CDR1 SGHTA and CDR2 FQGNSA. Here the CDR3 DNA reads TGTGCCAGCAGCCCCGGCGGGGGGGTGAACACTGAAGCTTTCTTT. Encoded protein: CASSPGGGVNTEAFF.

The V and J genes are TRBV5-6 and TRBJ2-1; 9 positions agree with TRBD2. The CDR3 consists of 15 residues. Trimming removed 3 bases from V and 4 bases from J; junction bases left unmatched: 5. The V gene's germline CDR1 is SGHDT and CDR2 YYEEEE. The CDR3 loop is CASSSSGRRYNEQFF. The CDR3 DNA is TGTGCCAGCAGCTCGAGCGGGAGGCGATACAATGAGCAGTTCTTC.

As to this clone: Germline is not matched at one junction end, which may reflect a read error. The genes are TRBV7-2 and TRBJ1-1; 11 bases are shared with TRBD1. This CDR3 region has 16 residues. Germline loops: CDR1 SGHTA, CDR2 FQGNSA. The CDR3 region has the DNA TGTGCCAGCACCTTACAGGGACAGGGGGGGAACACTGAAGCTTTCTTT. As protein: CASTLQGQGGNTEAFF.

The chain has TRBV29-1 and TRBJ2-5; 7 bases align to TRBD1. Germline V gene lookup returns CDR1 SQVTM and CDR2 ANQGSEA. V dropped 6 bases and J dropped 1; count of bases not matched to a gene: 5. The CDR3 spans 13 residues. The CDR3 bases are TGCAGCGTCCCCGGGACAGCCCAAGAGACCCAGTACTTC. It codes for CSVPGTAQETQYF.

The chain is built from TRBV5-1 and TRBJ2-5; D gene uncertain. Germline V CDR1 and CDR2: SGHRS, YFSETQ. V lost 4 bases and J lost 5, with 12 bases in between. The CDR3 contains 13 residues. The CDR3 DNA sequence: TGCGCCAGCAGCCCTACCGATCGGGAGACCCAGTACTTC. Its translation is CASSPTDRETQYF.

This clone was counted a few times. The V gene is TRBV7-2, the J gene TRBJ1-4, with TRBD1 matching over 8 bases. V was pared by 4 bases and J by 4 bases, with 5 bases of the junction left unmatched. The CDR3 is 15 amino acids. Per the germline V gene, CDR1 is SGHTA and CDR2 is FQGNSA. The CDR3: CASSWTGLINEKLFF. CDR3 nucleotides: TGTGCCAGCAGCTGGACAGGGCTCATTAATGAAAAACTGTTTTTT.

The chain employs TRBV6-5 and TRBJ2-2, with D possibly TRBD1 on 6 matching bases. CDR1 MNHEY and CDR2 SVGAGI come from the germline V gene. Trimming shortened V by 6 bases and J by 0 bases, and 11 bases separated the two germline ends. This CDR3 spans 15 amino acids. CDR3 coding DNA: TGTGCCAGCAGACGGACAGCTTCGAACACCGGGGAGCTGTTTTTT. This codes for CASRRTASNTGELFF.

This rearrangement joins TRBV30 to TRBJ2-7, with D tentatively TRBD2 (6 bases). The CDR3 spans 14 residues. Trimming left V 2 bases short and J 3 bases short, with 14 bases between. The germline gives CDR1 GTSNPN, CDR2 SVGIG (reference sequence). CDR3 coding DNA: TGTGCCTGGAGTTCAGTTAGCGGAGTCTACGAGCAGTACTTC. This codes for CAWSSVSGVYEQYF.

The CDR3 DNA reads TGTGCCAGCATAAAGTCAGGGCTTAGCAATCAGCCCCAGCATTTT. Its protein product is CASIKSGLSNQPQHF. The chain combines TRBV2 with TRBJ1-5; D is perhaps TRBD1 (5 bases). The CDR3 loop spans 15 amino acids. Germline values: CDR1 SNHLY, CDR2 FYNNEI. Between the trimmed V and J ends, which lost 7 bases and 0 bases, there was a span of 13 bases.

The chain is built from TRBV7-3 and TRBJ1-6, with 7 bases lining up with TRBD1. Germline CDR1 SGHTA, CDR2 FQGTGA. Losses at the gene ends were 5 bases for V and 9 bases for J; bases not matched to a gene: 10. This CDR3 contains 15 residues. The CDR3 sequence: CASSATGDRGSPLHF. Here the CDR3 DNA reads TGTGCCAGCAGCGCAACAGGGGACCGGGGTTCACCCCTCCACTTT.

In its sample, this clone was seen a few times. J is TRBJ2-2 and V is TRBV6-6, with TRBD1 matching 7 bases. The V and J ends lost 10 bases and 1 base, in that order; junction bases with no gene match: 6. The germline V gene encodes CDR1 MNHNY and CDR2 SVGAGI (reference sequence). CDR3 length equals 14 residues. The CDR3 DNA follows: TGTGCCACACTAGGACAGGAGAACACCGGGGAGCTGTTTTTT. It is translated as CATLGQENTGELFF.

The CDR3 bases are TGTGCCAGCAGCTTAGCGGGGACTAGCGGGAGTGATACGCAGTATTTT. Translated, it gives CASSLAGTSGSDTQYF. The gene calls are TRBV7-8 and TRBJ2-3; TRBD2 agrees at 14 bases. The germline V gene has CDR1 SGHVS and CDR2 FQNEAQ. This CDR3 comprises 16 residues. V lost 0 bases to trimming and J lost 6 bases; unmatched junction nucleotides: 2.

This clone was seen a handful of times. The chain links TRBV2 to TRBJ2-7; D is unclear. The CDR3 consists of 10 residues. Trimming took off 4 bases at V and 6 bases at J, with 4 bases between the two ends. The germline gives CDR1 SNHLY, CDR2 FYNNEI. This CDR3 reads CASSVLEQYF. The CDR3 DNA reads TGTGCCAGCAGTGTACTCGAGCAGTACTTC.

The V call is TRBV6-6, the J call TRBJ1-5; the match to TRBD1 covers 7 bases. Germline lookup yields CDR1 MNHNY and CDR2 SVGAGI (reference sequence). The CDR3 covers 13 residues. V trimming: 10 bases; J trimming: 6 bases; junction bases outside the gene matches: 9. CDR3 bases: TGTGCCACCACGAAAAACAGGGGTCAGCCCCAGCATTTT. Protein sequence: CATTKNRGQPQHF.